A selection of T cell receptor beta chains follows, all from one sample in a study of cytomegalovirus exposure and HLA in healthy donors. Libraries were prepared by immunoSEQ multiplex PCR; TCRdb keeps only in-frame clonotypes and omits some of them. The profile shows 150,000 to 170,000 clones, 70% to 80% of them singletons. The sequenced sample consisted of PBMCs. These TCRs come from a woman aged 40 to 49 in good health and CMV-seronegative. Each CDR3 is given with its conserved first and last residue. Fields, in order: J gene, CDR3 length, clone size, D gene, V gene, CDR3 protein, CDR3 DNA. The D gene is left open where the match is weak. The size entry is marked missing in some rows and otherwise reads once, few, many or a size class.

j_call: TRBJ1-3; cdr3_length: 14; clone_size: few; d_call: .; v_call: TRBV7-8; cdr3_aa: CASSPGWGGNTIYF; cdr3_nt: TGTGCCAGCAGCCCAGGGTGGGGCGGAAACACCATATATTTT
j_call: TRBJ2-7; cdr3_length: 13; clone_size: .; d_call: TRBD2; v_call: TRBV18; cdr3_aa: CASSPREAGEQYF; cdr3_nt: TGTGCCAGCTCACCCCGGGAGGCAGGAGAGCAGTACTTC
j_call: TRBJ2-7; cdr3_length: 16; clone_size: .; d_call: .; v_call: TRBV13; cdr3_aa: CASPNRVEIDSDEQYF; cdr3_nt: TGTGCCAGCCCAAACAGGGTGGAAATAGATTCTGACGAGCAGTACTTC
j_call: TRBJ2-3; cdr3_length: 15; clone_size: .; d_call: TRBD2; v_call: TRBV29-1; cdr3_aa: CSVVLTSGRGDTQYF; cdr3_nt: TGCAGCGTCGTTTTGACTAGCGGAAGAGGAGATACGCAGTATTTT
j_call: TRBJ1-1; cdr3_length: 16; clone_size: .; d_call: TRBD1; v_call: TRBV19; cdr3_aa: CASSIEVGQGRTEAFF; cdr3_nt: TGTGCCAGTAGTATAGAGGTGGGACAGGGACGAACTGAAGCTTTCTTT
j_call: TRBJ2-1; cdr3_length: 13; clone_size: .; d_call: TRBD2; v_call: TRBV25-1; cdr3_aa: CASSVPGGNEQFF; cdr3_nt: TGTGCCAGCAGTGTACCGGGAGGCAATGAGCAGTTCTTC
j_call: TRBJ2-1; cdr3_length: 14; clone_size: .; d_call: TRBD2; v_call: TRBV7-9; cdr3_aa: CASSSSGGHNEQFF; cdr3_nt: TGTGCCAGCAGCTCTAGCGGGGGGCACAATGAGCAGTTCTTC
j_call: TRBJ2-5; cdr3_length: 13; clone_size: .; d_call: .; v_call: TRBV18; cdr3_aa: CASSPPGRETQYF; cdr3_nt: TGTGCCAGCTCACCACCGGGGAGGGAGACCCAGTACTTC
j_call: TRBJ1-2; cdr3_length: 12; clone_size: .; d_call: .; v_call: TRBV11-2; cdr3_aa: CASSGQYYGYTF; cdr3_nt: TGTGCCAGCAGCGGCCAATACTATGGCTACACCTTC
j_call: TRBJ1-3; cdr3_length: 13; clone_size: .; d_call: TRBD1; v_call: TRBV29-1; cdr3_aa: CSVRQGEGNTIYF; cdr3_nt: TGCAGCGTGAGACAGGGGGAAGGAAACACCATATATTTT
j_call: TRBJ1-2; cdr3_length: 14; clone_size: .; d_call: .; v_call: TRBV6-5; cdr3_aa: CASSYSTSGYGYTF; cdr3_nt: TGTGCCAGCAGTTACTCGACGTCGGGGTATGGCTACACCTTC